This T cell receptor (beta chain) derives from a study of shared clonotypes between healthy human individuals. Study-wide findings and caveats: Clonotype sharing levels among donors were expected to vary with sequencing depth.

The J segment lost 2 bases and the V segment lost 8 bases, leaving 7 bases of the junction unmatched. The CDR3 runs to 15 residues. From germline, CDR1 is SEHNR and CDR2 FQNEAQ (reference sequence). Libraries were prepared by immunoSEQ multiplex PCR; TCRdb keeps only in-frame clonotypes and omits some of them. The sample has 330,000 or so clones; around 74% are singletons. Note on this clone: Its antigen is unknown.

The chain is built from TRBV7-9 and TRBJ2-3, with 10 bases lining up with TRBD2. The specimen was memory CD4+ T cells sorted from blood. The subset was: CD45RA-negative fraction. This TCR derives from a man aged 25 to 40 in good health. The CDR3: CASSDSGRPTDTQYF. CDR3 coding DNA: TGTGCCAGCTCTGATAGCGGGAGGCCCACAGATACGCAGTATTTT.